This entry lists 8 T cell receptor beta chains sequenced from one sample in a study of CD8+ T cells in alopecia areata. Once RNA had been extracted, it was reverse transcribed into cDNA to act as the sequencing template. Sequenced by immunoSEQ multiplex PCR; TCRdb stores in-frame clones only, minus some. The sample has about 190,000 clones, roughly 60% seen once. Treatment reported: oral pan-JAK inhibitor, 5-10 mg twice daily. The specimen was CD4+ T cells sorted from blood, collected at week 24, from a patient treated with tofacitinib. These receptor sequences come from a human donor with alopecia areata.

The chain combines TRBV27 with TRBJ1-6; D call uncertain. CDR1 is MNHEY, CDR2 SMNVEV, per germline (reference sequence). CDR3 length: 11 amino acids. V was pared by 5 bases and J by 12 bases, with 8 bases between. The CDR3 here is CASSRGGPLHF. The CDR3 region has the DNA TGTGCCAGCAGTCGAGGAGGACCCCTCCACTTT.

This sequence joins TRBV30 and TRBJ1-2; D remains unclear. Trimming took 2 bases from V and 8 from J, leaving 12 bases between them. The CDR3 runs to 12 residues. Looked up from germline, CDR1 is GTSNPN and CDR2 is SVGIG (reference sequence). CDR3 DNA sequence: TGTGCCTGGAGTATTTCCCGAAGCGGCTACACCTTC. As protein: CAWSISRSGYTF.

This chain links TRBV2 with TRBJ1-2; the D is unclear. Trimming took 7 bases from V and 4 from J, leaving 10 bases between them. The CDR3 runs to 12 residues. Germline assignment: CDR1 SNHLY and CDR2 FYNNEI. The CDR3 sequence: CASIGMAYGYTF. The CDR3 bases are TGTGCCAGCATAGGTATGGCCTATGGCTACACCTTC. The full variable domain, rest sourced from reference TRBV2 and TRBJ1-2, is EPEVTQTPSHQVTQMGQEVILRCVPISNHLYFYWYRQILGQKVEFLVSFYNNEISEKSEIFDDQFSVERPDGSNFTLKIRSTKLEDSAMYFCASIGMAYGYTFGSGTRLTVV.

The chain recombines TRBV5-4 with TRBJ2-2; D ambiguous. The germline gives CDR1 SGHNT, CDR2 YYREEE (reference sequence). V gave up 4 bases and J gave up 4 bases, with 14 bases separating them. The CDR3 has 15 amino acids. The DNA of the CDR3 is TGTGCCAGCAGCACGGTTGGAGCCGCCACCGGGGAGCTGTTTTTT. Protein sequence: CASSTVGAATGELFF.

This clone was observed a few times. The CDR3 protein is CSVGEDLYGYTF. CDR3 nucleotide sequence: TGCAGCGTTGGCGAGGACCTATATGGCTACACCTTC. The V call is TRBV29-1, the J call TRBJ1-2; D gene uncertain. Germline V gene sequence: CDR1 SQVTM, CDR2 ANQGSEA. The CDR3 spans 12 residues. Trimming pared 4 bases from V and 5 bases from J, leaving 11 bases between.

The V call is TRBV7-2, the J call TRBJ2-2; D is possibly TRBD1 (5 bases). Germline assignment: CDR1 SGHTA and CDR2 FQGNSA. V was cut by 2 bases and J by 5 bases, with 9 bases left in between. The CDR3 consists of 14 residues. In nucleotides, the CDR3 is TGTGCCAGCAGCTTAACATCAGGGACCGGGGAGCTGTTTTTT. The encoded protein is CASSLTSGTGELFF.

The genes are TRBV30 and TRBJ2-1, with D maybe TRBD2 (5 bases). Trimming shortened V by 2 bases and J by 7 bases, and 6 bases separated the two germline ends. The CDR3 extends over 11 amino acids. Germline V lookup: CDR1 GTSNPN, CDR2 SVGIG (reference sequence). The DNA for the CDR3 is TGTGCCTGGAGTCGAGGGAATGAGCAGTTCTTC. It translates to CAWSRGNEQFF. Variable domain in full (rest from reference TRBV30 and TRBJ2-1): SQTIHQWPATLVQPVGSPLSLECTVEGTSNPNLYWYRQAAGRGLQLLFYSVGIGQISSEVPQNLSASRPQDRQFILSSKKLLLSDSGFYLCAWSRGNEQFFGPGTRLTVL.

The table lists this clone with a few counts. CDR3 bases: TGCGCCAGCAGCTTGGTTGGGACGGAGACCTACGAGCAGTACTTC. Translation: CASSLVGTETYEQYF. The chain uses TRBV5-1 and TRBJ2-7; perhaps D is TRBD1 or TRBD2 (5 bases each). This CDR3 contains 15 residues. CDR1 is SGHRS, CDR2 YFSETQ, per germline. Trimming removed 0 bases at V and 2 bases at J, with 12 bases between.